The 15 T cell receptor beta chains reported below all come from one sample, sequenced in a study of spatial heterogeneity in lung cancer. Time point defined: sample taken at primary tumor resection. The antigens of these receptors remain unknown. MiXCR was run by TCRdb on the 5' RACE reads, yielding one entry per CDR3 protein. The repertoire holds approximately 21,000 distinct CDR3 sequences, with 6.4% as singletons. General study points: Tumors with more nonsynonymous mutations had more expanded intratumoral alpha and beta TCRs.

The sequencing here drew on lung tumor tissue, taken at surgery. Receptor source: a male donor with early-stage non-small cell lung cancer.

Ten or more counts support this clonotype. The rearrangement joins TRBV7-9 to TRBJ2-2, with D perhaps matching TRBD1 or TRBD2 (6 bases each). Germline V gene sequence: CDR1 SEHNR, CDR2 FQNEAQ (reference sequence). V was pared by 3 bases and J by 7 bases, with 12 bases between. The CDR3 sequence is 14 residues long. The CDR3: CASSFGGAGGELFF. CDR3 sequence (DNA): TGTGCCAGCAGCTTCGGGGGCGCCGGCGGGGAGCTGTTTTTT.

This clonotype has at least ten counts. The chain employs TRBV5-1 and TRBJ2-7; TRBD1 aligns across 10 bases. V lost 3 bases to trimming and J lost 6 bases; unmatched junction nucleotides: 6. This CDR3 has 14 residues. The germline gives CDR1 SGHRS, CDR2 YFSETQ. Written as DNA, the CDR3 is TGCGCCAGCAGCTGGGGACAGGGGAACTCCGAGCAGTACTTC. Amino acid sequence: CASSWGQGNSEQYF.

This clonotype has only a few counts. CDR3 in amino acids: CASSYDSQHGEQFF. The CDR3 nucleotides are TGTGCCAGCAGTTACGACTCCCAGCACGGTGAGCAGTTCTTC. The rearrangement uses TRBV6-6 and TRBJ2-1; D gene unclear. The germline gives CDR1 MNHNY, CDR2 SVGAGI (reference sequence). V shed 2 bases and J shed 9 bases, with 14 bases lying between them. The CDR3 totals 14 residues.

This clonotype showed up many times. The DNA of the CDR3 is TGTGCCAGCAGCCCGGGGTTCGATACGCAGTATTTT. Amino acids: CASSPGFDTQYF. The chain combines TRBV7-9 with TRBJ2-3; D is possibly TRBD2 (5 bases). CDR1 is SEHNR, CDR2 FQNEAQ, per germline (reference sequence). The CDR3 spans 12 residues. Trimming removed 5 bases at V and 6 bases at J, with 9 bases between.

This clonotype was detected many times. In nucleotides, the CDR3 is TGTGCCAGCAGTTACTCTGGACGGGTATATGGCTACACCTTC. It translates to CASSYSGRVYGYTF. The J gene is TRBJ1-2, the V gene TRBV6-6; D call uncertain. From germline, CDR1 is MNHNY and CDR2 SVGAGI (reference sequence). Deletions cut 0 bases from V and 5 bases from J, with 10 bases between. This CDR3 is 14 amino acids long.

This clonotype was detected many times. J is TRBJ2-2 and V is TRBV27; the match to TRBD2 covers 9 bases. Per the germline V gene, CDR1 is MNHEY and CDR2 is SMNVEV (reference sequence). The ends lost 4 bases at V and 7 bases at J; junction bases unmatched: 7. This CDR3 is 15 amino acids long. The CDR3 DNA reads TGTGCCAGCAGTTCCGGCGGGGGGGCGATCGGGGAGCTGTTTTTT. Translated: CASSSGGGAIGELFF.

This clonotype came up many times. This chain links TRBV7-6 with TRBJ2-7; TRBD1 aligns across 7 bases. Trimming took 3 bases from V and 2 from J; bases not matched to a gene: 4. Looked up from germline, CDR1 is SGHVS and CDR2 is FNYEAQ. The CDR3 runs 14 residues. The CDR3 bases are TGTGCCAGCAGCTTGGGACAGATTCCCTACGAGCAGTACTTC. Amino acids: CASSLGQIPYEQYF. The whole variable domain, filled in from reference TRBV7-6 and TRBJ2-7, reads GAGVSQSPRYKVTKRGQDVALRCDPISGHVSLYWYRQALGQGPEFLTYFNYEAQQDKSGLPNDRFSAERPEGSISTLTIQRTEQRDSAMYRCASSLGQIPYEQYFGPGTRLTVT.

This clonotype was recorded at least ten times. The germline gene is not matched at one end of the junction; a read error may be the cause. CDR3 residues: CSARVPATNEKLFF. The DNA of the CDR3 is TGCAGTGCGAGAGTACCTGCAACTAATGAAAAACTGTTTTTT. This chain uses TRBV20-1 with TRBJ1-4; D uncertain. The CDR3 has 14 amino acids. Germline CDR1 and CDR2: DFQATT and SNEGSKA (reference sequence).

The CDR3 DNA is TGTGCCAGCAGCTTAAATATCGGGACCATCGGGGAGACCCAGTACTTC. As protein: CASSLNIGTIGETQYF. J is TRBJ2-5 and V is TRBV11-2; D is tentatively TRBD1 or TRBD2 (5 bases each). Deletions cut 2 bases from V and 5 bases from J, with 18 bases between. This CDR3 has 16 amino acids. Germline V gene data show CDR1 as SGHAT and CDR2 as FQNNGV.

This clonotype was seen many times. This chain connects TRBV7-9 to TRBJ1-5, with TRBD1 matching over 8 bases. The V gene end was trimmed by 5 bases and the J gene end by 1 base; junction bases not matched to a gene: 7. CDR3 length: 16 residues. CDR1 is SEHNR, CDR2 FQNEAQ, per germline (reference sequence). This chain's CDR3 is CASSSGQGWSNQPQHF. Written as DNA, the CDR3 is TGTGCCAGCAGCAGTGGACAGGGTTGGAGCAATCAGCCCCAGCATTTT.

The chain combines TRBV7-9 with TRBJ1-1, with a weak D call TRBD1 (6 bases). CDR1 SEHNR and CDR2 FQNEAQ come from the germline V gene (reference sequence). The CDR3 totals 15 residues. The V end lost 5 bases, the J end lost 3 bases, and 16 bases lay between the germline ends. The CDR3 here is CASSPTSRGHTEAFF. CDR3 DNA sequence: TGTGCCAGCAGCCCCACCTCCCGGGGGCACACTGAAGCTTTCTTT.

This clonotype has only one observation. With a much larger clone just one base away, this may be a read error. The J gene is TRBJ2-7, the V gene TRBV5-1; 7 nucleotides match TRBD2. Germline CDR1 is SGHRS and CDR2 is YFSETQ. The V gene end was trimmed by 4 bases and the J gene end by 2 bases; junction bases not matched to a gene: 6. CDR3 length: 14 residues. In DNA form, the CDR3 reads TGCGCCAGCAGCGGGCCGGGAGGCCCCTACGAGCAGTACTTC. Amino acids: CASSGPGGPYEQYF.

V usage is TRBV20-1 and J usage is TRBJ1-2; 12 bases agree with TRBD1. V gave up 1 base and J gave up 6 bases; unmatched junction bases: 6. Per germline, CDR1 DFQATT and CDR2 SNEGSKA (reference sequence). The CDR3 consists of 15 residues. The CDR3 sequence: CSARALGQGAHGYTF. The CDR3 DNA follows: TGCAGTGCTAGAGCCCTGGGACAGGGGGCGCATGGCTACACCTTC.

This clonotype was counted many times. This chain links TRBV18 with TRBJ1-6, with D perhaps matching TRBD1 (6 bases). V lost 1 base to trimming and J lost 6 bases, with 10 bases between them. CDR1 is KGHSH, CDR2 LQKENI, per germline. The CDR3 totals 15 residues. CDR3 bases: TGTGCCAGCTCACCACTAACAGGGTTTAATTCACCCCTCCACTTT. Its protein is CASSPLTGFNSPLHF. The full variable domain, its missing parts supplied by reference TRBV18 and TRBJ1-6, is NAGVMQNPRHLVRRRGQEARLRCSPMKGHSHVYWYRQLPEEGLKFMVYLQKENIIDESGMPKERFSAEFPKEGPSILRIQQVVRGDSAAYFCASSPLTGFNSPLHFGNGTRLTVT.

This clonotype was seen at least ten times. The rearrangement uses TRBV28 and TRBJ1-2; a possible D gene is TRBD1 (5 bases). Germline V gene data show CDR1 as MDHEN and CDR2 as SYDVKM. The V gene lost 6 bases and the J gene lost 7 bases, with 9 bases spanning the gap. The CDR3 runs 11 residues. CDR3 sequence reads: CASRRGVGYTF. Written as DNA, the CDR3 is TGTGCCAGCAGGAGGGGAGTTGGCTACACCTTC.